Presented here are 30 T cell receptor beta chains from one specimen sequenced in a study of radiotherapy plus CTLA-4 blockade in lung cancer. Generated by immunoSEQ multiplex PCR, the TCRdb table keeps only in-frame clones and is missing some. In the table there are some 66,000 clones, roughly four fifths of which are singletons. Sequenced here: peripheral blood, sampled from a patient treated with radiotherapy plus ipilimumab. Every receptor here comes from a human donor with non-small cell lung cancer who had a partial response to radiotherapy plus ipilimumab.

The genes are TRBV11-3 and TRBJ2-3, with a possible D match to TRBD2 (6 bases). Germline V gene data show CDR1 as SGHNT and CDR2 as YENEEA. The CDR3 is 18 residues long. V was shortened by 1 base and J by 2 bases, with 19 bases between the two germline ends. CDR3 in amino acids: CASSLGTGTQGNTDTQYF. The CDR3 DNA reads TGTGCCAGCAGCTTAGGGACCGGGACTCAAGGAAACACAGATACGCAGTATTTT.

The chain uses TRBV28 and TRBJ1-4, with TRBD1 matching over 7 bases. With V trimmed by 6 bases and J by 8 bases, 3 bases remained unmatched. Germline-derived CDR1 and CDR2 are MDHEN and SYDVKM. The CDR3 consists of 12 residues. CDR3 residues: CASRSTGEKLFF. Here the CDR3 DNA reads TGTGCCAGCAGGTCGACAGGGGAAAAACTGTTTTTT.

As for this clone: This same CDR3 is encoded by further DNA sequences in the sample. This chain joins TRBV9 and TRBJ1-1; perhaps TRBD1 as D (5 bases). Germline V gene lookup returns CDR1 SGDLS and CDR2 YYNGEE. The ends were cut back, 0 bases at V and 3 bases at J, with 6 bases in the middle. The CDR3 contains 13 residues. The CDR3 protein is CASSVEQDTEAFF. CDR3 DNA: TGTGCCAGCAGCGTAGAACAGGACACTGAAGCTTTCTTT.

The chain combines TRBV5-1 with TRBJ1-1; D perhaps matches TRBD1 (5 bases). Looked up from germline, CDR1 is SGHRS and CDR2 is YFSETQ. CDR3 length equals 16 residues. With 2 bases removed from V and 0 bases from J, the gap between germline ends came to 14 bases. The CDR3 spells CASSLARGKMNTEAFF. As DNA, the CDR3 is TGCGCCAGCAGCTTAGCAAGGGGAAAAATGAACACTGAAGCTTTCTTT.

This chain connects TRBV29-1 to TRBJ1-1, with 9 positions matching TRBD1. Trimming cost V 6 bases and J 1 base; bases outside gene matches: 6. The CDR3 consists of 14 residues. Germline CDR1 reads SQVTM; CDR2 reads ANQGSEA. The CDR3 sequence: CSVSGQGSNTEAFF. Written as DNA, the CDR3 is TGCAGCGTGAGCGGACAGGGGTCGAACACTGAAGCTTTCTTT. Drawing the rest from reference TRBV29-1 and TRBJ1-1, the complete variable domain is SAVISQKPSRDICQRGTSLTIQCQVDSQVTMMFWYRQQPGQSLTLIATANQGSEATYESGFVIDKFPISRPNLTFSTLTVSNMSPEDSSIYLCSVSGQGSNTEAFFGQGTRLTVV.

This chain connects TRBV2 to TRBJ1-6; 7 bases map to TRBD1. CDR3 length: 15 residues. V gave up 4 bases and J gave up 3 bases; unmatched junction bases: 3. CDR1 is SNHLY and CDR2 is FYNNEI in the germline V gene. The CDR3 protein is CASSVGQVYNSPLHF. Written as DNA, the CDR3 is TGTGCCAGCAGTGTCGGACAGGTCTATAATTCACCCCTCCACTTT.

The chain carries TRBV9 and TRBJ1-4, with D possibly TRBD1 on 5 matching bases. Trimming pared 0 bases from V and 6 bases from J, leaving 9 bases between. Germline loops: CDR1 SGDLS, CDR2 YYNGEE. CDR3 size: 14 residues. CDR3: CASSVDVGDEKLFF. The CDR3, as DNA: TGTGCCAGCAGCGTAGATGTAGGGGATGAAAAACTGTTTTTT.

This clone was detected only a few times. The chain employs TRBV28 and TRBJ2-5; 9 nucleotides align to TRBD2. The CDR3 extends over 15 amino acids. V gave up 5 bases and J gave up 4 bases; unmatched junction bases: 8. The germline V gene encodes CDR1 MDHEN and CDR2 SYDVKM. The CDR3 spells CASSGGRGPRETQYF. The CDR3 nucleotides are TGTGCCAGCAGTGGCGGGAGGGGGCCCCGAGAGACCCAGTACTTC.

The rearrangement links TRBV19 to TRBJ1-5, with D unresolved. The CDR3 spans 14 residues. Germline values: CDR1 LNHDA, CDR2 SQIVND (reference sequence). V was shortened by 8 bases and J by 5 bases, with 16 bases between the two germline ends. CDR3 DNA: TGTGCCAGTCGCCTACAGAGGGATGATCAGCCCCAGCATTTT. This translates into CASRLQRDDQPQHF.

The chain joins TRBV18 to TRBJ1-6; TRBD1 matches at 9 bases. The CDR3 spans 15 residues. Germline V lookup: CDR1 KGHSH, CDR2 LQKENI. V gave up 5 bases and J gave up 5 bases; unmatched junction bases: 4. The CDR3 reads CASSAGTGNNSPLHF. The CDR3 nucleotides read TGTGCCAGCTCAGCCGGGACAGGGAATAATTCACCCCTCCACTTT.

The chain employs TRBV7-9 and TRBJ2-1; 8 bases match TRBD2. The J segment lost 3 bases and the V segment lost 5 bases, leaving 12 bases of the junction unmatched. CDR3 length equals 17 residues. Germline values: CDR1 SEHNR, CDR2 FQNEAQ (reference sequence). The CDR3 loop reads CASSPTVRLARYNEQFF. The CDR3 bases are TGTGCCAGCAGCCCCACCGTGCGACTAGCGCGCTACAATGAGCAGTTCTTC.

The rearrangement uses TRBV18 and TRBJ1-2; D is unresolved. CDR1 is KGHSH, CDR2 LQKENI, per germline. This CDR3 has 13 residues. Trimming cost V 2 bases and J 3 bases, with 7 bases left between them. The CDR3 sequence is CASSPEADYGYTF. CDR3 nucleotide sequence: TGTGCCAGCTCACCAGAGGCAGACTATGGCTACACCTTC. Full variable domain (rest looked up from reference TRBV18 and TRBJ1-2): NAGVMQNPRHLVRRRGQEARLRCSPMKGHSHVYWYRQLPEEGLKFMVYLQKENIIDESGMPKERFSAEFPKEGPSILRIQQVVRGDSAAYFCASSPEADYGYTFGSGTRLTVV.

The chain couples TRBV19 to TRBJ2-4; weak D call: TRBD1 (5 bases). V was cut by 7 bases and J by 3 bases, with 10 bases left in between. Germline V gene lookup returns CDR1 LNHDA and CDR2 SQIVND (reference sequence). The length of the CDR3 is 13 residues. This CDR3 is CASTSTDKNIQYF. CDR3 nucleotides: TGTGCCAGTACTTCGACAGACAAAAACATTCAGTACTTC.

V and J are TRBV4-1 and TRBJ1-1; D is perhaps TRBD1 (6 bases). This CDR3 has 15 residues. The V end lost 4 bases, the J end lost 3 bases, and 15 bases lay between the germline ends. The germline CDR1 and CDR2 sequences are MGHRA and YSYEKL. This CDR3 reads CASSPTGMEDTEAFF. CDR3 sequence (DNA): TGCGCCAGCAGCCCCACAGGGATGGAGGACACTGAAGCTTTCTTT.

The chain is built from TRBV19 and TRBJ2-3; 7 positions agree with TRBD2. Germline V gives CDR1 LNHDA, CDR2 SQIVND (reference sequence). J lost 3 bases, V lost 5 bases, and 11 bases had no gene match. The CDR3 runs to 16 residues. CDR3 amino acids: CASSPQGAGWTDTQYF. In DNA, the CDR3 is TGTGCCAGTAGTCCGCAAGGAGCGGGATGGACAGATACGCAGTATTTT.

The chain's CDR3 is CATSPPPAGKNEQFF. DNA of the CDR3: TGTGCCACCAGCCCTCCGCCAGCGGGGAAGAATGAGCAGTTCTTC. The rearrangement uses TRBV15 and TRBJ2-1, with TRBD2 identical over 7 bases. The CDR3 extends over 15 amino acids. Germline CDR1 reads LNHNV; CDR2 reads YYDKDF (reference sequence). The trim removed 5 bases at V and 7 bases at J, leaving 11 bases unmatched.

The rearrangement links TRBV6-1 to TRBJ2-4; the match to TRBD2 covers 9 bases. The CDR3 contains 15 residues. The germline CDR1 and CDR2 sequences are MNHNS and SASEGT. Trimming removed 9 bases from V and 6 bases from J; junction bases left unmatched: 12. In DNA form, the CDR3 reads TGTGCCAGTTCGGCGGGAGGGTTCCCGGGAAACATTCAGTACTTC. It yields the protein CASSAGGFPGNIQYF.

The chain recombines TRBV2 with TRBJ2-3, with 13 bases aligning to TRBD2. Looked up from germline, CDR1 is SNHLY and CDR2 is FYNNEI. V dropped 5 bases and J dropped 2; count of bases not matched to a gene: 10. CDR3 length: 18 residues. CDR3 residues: CASSSFPGTSGNTDTQYF. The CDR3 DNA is TGTGCCAGCAGTAGTTTTCCCGGGACTAGCGGGAACACAGATACGCAGTATTTT.

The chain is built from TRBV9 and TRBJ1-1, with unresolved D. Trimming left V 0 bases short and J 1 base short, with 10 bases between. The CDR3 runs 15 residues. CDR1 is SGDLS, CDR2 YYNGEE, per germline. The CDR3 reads CASSVAPGRNTEAFF. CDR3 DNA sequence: TGTGCCAGCAGCGTAGCTCCAGGCCGGAACACTGAAGCTTTCTTT.

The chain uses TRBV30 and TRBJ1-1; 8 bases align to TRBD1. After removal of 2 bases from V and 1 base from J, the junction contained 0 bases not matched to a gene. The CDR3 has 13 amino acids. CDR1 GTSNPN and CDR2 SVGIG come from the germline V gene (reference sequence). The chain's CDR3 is CAWSQGANTEAFF. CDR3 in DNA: TGTGCCTGGAGTCAGGGGGCGAACACTGAAGCTTTCTTT.

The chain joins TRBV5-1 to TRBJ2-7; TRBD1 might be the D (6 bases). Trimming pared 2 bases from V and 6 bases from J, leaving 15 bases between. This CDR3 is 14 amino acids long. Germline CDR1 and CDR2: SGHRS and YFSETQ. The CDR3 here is CASSFNDRSLEQYF. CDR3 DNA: TGCGCCAGCAGCTTTAATGACAGGTCCCTCGAGCAGTACTTC.

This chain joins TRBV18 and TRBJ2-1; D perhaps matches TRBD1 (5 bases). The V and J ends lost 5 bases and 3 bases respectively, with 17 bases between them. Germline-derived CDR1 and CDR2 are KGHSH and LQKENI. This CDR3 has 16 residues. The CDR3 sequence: CASSTSGQGVYNEQFF. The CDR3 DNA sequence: TGTGCCAGCTCAACGTCTGGTCAGGGTGTCTACAATGAGCAGTTCTTC.

For the CDR3, the DNA is TGTGCCTGGAGTTTTACGAACACCGGGGAGCTGTTTTTT. Its protein product is CAWSFTNTGELFF. The gene calls are TRBV30 and TRBJ2-2; no clear D. Trimming shortened V by 2 bases and J by 0 bases, and 4 bases separated the two germline ends. CDR3 length: 13 residues. Germline CDR1 and CDR2: GTSNPN and SVGIG (reference sequence).

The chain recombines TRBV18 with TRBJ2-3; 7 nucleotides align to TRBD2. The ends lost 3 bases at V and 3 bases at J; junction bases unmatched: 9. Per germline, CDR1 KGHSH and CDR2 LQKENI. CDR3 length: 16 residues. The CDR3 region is CASSPGGRLWTDTQYF. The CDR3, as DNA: TGTGCCAGCTCACCGGGGGGGAGATTGTGGACAGATACGCAGTATTTT.

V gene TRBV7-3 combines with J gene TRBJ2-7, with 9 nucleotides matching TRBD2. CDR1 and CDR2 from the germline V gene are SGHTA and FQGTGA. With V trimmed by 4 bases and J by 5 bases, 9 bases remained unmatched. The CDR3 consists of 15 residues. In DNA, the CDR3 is TGTGCCAGCAGCTCCCCGCGGGAGGGGCGGAACGAGCAGTACTTC. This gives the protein CASSSPREGRNEQYF.

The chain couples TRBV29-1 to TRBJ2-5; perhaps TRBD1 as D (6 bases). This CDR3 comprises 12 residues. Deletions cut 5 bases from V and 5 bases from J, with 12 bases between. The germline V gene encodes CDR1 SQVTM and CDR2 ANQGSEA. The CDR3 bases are TGCAGCGTTCTGGACAGTACCGAGACCCAGTACTTC. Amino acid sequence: CSVLDSTETQYF.

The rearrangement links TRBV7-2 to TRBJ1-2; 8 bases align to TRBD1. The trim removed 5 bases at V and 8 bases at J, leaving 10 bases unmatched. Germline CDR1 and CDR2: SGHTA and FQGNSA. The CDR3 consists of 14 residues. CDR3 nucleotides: TGTGCCAGCAGCGTTGACAGGGGAGGTAGGGGCTACACCTTC. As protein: CASSVDRGGRGYTF. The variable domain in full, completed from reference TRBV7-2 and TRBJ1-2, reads GAGVSQSPSNKVTEKGKDVELRCDPISGHTALYWYRQSLGQGLEFLIYFQGNSAPDKSGLPSDRFSAERTGGSVSTLTIQRTQQEDSAVYLCASSVDRGGRGYTFGSGTRLTVV.

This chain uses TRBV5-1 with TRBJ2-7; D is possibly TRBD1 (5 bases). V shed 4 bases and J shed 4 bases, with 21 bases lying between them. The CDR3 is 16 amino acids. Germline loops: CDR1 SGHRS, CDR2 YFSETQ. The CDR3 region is CASSTVPTSGFYEQYF. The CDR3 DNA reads TGCGCCAGCAGCACAGTACCGACATCAGGGTTTTACGAGCAGTACTTC.

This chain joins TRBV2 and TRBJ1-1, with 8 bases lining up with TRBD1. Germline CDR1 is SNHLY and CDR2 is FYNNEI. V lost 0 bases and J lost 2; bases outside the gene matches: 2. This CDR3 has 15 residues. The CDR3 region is CASSEAGTGNTEAFF. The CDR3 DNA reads TGTGCCAGCAGTGAAGCAGGGACAGGTAACACTGAAGCTTTCTTT.

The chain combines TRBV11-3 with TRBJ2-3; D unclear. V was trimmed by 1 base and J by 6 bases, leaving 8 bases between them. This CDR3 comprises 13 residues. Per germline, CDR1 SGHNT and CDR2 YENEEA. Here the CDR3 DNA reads TGTGCCAGCAGCTTAGGGAGCCGGGATACGCAGTATTTT. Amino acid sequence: CASSLGSRDTQYF. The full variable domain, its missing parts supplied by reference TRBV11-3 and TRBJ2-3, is EAGVVQSPRYKIIEKKQPVAFWCNPISGHNTLYWYLQNLGQGPELLIRYENEEAVDDSQLPKDRFSAERLKGVDSTLKIQPAELGDSAVYLCASSLGSRDTQYFGPGTRLTVL.